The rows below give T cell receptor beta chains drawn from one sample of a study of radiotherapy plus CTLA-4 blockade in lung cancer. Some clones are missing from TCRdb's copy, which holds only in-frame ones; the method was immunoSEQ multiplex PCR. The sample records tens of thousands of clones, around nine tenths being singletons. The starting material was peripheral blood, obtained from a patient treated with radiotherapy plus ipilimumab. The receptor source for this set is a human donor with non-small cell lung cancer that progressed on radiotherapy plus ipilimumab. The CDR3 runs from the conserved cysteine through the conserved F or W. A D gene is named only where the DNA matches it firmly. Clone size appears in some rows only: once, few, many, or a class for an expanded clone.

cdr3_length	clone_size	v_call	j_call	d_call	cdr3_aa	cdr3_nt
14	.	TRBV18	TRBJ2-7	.	CASSLSQGPYEQYF	TGTGCCAGCTCACTCTCCCAAGGACCTTACGAGCAGTACTTC
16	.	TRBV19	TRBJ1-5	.	CASSIGQPHSNQPQHF	TGTGCCAGTAGTATAGGACAGCCGCATAGCAATCAGCCCCAGCATTTT
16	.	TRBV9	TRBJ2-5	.	CASSVGAQQDPKTQYF	TGTGCCAGCAGCGTAGGGGCCCAACAGGATCCGAAGACCCAGTACTTC
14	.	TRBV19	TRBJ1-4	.	CASSKSATNEKLFF	TGTGCCAGTAGTAAGAGTGCAACTAATGAAAAACTGTTTTTT
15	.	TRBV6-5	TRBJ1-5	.	CASSYSGLGNQPQHF	TGTGCCAGCAGTTACTCTGGGCTAGGGAATCAGCCCCAGCATTTT
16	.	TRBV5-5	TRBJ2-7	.	CASSLGPGTGAYEQYF	TGTGCCAGCAGCTTGGGCCCCGGGACCGGGGCCTACGAGCAGTACTTC
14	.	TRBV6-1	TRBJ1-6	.	CASITGTRGSPLHF	TGTGCCAGCATTACCGGGACACGGGGATCACCCCTCCACTTT
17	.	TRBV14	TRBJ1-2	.	CASSPVGSYYGLYGYTF	TGTGCCAGCAGCCCTGTTGGCTCGTACTATGGGCTCTATGGCTACACCTTC
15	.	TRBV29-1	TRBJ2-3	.	CSAPMRGSGTDTQYF	TGCAGCGCCCCAATGAGGGGATCGGGCACAGATACGCAGTATTTT
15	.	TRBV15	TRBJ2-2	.	CATSRDLGTTGELFF	TGTGCCACCAGCAGAGATCTTGGGACCACCGGGGAGCTGTTTTTT
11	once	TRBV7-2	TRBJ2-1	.	CASSSVREQFF	TGTGCCAGCAGCTCGGTGAGGGAGCAGTTCTTC
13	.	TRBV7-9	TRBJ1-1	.	CASSLDMNTEAFF	TGTGCCAGCAGCTTAGATATGAACACTGAAGCTTTCTTT
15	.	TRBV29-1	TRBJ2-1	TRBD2	CSVVRVAGSYNEQFF	TGCAGCGTTGTTCGGGTAGCGGGGTCCTACAATGAGCAGTTCTTC
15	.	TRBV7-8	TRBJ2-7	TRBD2	CASSYLAGGTNEQYF	TGTGCCAGCAGCTACCTCGCGGGAGGAACTAACGAGCAGTACTTC
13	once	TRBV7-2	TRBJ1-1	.	CASSSQGHTEAFF	TGTGCCAGCAGCTCTCAGGGGCACACTGAAGCTTTCTTT
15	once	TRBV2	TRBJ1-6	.	CASSGGSSYNSPLHF	TGTGCCAGCAGTGGGGGGAGCTCCTATAATTCACCCCTCCACTTT